This T cell receptor beta chain emerged from a study of blood T cell repertoires in COVID-19 (dated by TCRdb to 2019 to 2021). Regarding the research as a whole: Samples from collaborators originated in the United States, Italy and Spain and spanned both the acute and convalescent phases of COVID-19. The prospective study material was composed of cDNA or gDNA derived from T cells, B-cell-depleted T cells, or PBMCs. The dataset comprised deeply sampled blood TCRbeta repertoires from subjects exposed to, actively infected with, or recovered from COVID-19. The repertoires were made available in a free public database intended to serve as a resource for research on the immune response to SARS-CoV-2. Samples were obtained from the ongoing ImmuneRACE study (first 160 participants) and from roughly 1,300 subjects provided by 6 global collaborators. Nearly every sample came with metadata listing a de-identified subject ID, COVID-19 status, age in years and sex. Where available, HLA class I and class II types were obtained from metadata supplied by the sample provider rather than from assay-based typing. Study-level results and caveats: The amount of clinical and demographic metadata varied by source and participant and was provided uncurated.

TCRbeta CDR3 regions were amplified from genomic DNA by means of the immunoSEQ Assay, a bias-controlled multiplex PCR. As for how the authors treated the data: Nucleated cell counts per sample were estimated from amplification of reference gene primers within the assay. To quantify the absolute abundance of each unique TCRbeta CDR3 rearrangement, sequence reads were collapsed and filtered. Productive Simpson clonality was computed per sample as the square root of Simpson's diversity index over productive rearrangements. TCRdb mirrors the immuneACCESS table, restricted to in-frame sequences. Some clones are absent from its copies; in checked studies, under half trace to an unresolved V gene, and the reason for the others is unknown. The DNA was the basis for D and trimming; V, J and clone size are from that table. The sample table holds 55,000 to 75,000 clones, of which 80% were seen once. The ten most abundant clones make up around a sixth of the sample.

Turning to this clone: Its antigen remains undetermined. Per-base qualities were not stored, and no clone one base away is much larger.

Samples from volunteer blood donors who had recovered from COVID-19 were contributed by a second Seattle source. The collaborating institutions used their own protocols to collect whole blood in K2EDTA tubes. For TCRbeta analysis, collaborators shipped samples as frozen whole blood, isolated PBMCs, or DNA extracted from either of those sample types. A distance of 10 bases separates the germline ends of V and J, which lose 0 bases and 0 bases respectively. The CDR3 has 16 amino acids, counting the end cysteine and phenylalanine. Solely the CDR3 DNA is kept, with 48 bases framed from the first base. Reading the germline V gene gives CDR1 MNHNS and CDR2 SASEGT.

Here the chain combines TRBV6-1 and TRBJ2-3; the D gene is perhaps TRBD2, from 6 matching bases. Sequenced: peripheral blood. This TCR came from a man aged 65-85 years who had recovered from COVID-19. The nucleotide sequence reads as follows: TGTGCCAGCAGTGAAGCCGTGCGGGGCAGCACAGATACGCAGTATTTT. It encodes CASSEAVRGSTDTQYF.